These 18 T cell receptor beta chains share one sample of origin, sequenced in a study of patients and donors after allogeneic stem cell transplantation (dated by TCRdb to the early 2020s). Libraries were prepared through RT-PCR. Sequencer: NextSeq 550. TCRdb reprocessed the public reads (quality trimming at Q25 with fastp, clone calling with MiXCR) and kept in-frame beta chains. Identical CDR3 proteins give one entry, which carries the most common genes and DNA. The sample table contains approximately 410,000 distinct CDR3 sequences; only one count was recorded for more than 15% of them. Around 6.8% of the sample rests with the top ten. Sequenced: blood, either unsorted or a sorted T cell fraction (not recorded which). The receptors derive from a human donor who was either an allogeneic HSCT recipient or a stem cell or donor lymphocyte infusion donor (not recorded which). It is not recorded whose cells these are; they may come from a transplant donor.

The genes are TRBV4-3 and TRBJ1-6, with 8 bases matching TRBD1. CDR1 LGHNA and CDR2 YSLEER come from the germline V gene. CDR3 length: 15 amino acids. The ends lost 0 bases at V and 9 bases at J; junction bases unmatched: 4. The CDR3, as DNA: TGCGCCAGCAGCCAAGATAGGACAGGGAGTTCACCCCTCCACTTT. Translating gives CASSQDRTGSSPLHF.

This clonotype was recorded a few times. The chain recombines TRBV12-3 or TRBV12-4 with TRBJ2-1, with 7 positions matching TRBD2. CDR3 size: 13 residues. Losses at the gene ends were 4 bases for V and 9 bases for J; bases not matched to a gene: 6. CDR3 protein: CASSSPGLVEQFF. The DNA for the CDR3 is TGTGCCAGCAGTTCTCCTGGACTAGTTGAGCAGTTCTTC.

The chain is built from TRBV29-1 and TRBJ1-1; D might be TRBD1 (6 bases). The CDR3 extends over 14 amino acids. V lost 6 bases to trimming and J lost 3 bases, with 17 bases between them. Germline V gene sequence: CDR1 SQVTM, CDR2 ANQGSEA. The CDR3 nucleotides read TGCAGCGTAGAGCGGCCAGGGGTAGACACTGAAGCTTTCTTT. This codes for CSVERPGVDTEAFF.

This clonotype has a handful of counts. The rearrangement joins TRBV19 to TRBJ2-1; TRBD2 is a possible D gene (7 bases). This CDR3 comprises 17 residues. Trimming pared 2 bases from V and 3 bases from J, leaving 17 bases between. Germline V gene lookup returns CDR1 LNHDA and CDR2 SQIVND (reference sequence). DNA of the CDR3: TGTGCCAGTAGTATATTTGGTCGGGGGGCTAACTACAATGAGCAGTTCTTC. It codes for CASSIFGRGANYNEQFF.

The chain carries TRBV12-3 or TRBV12-4 and TRBJ1-1; D remains unclear. The CDR3 is 15 residues long. V dropped 0 bases and J dropped 1 base, with 9 bases sitting between them. CDR3: CASSLASYRNTEAFF. CDR3 DNA: TGTGCCAGCAGTTTAGCGAGTTACAGGAACACTGAAGCTTTCTTT.

V usage is TRBV12-3 or TRBV12-4 and J usage is TRBJ1-1, with 7 bases identical to TRBD1. The CDR3 is made up of 16 amino acids. After removal of 6 bases from V and 1 base from J, the junction contained 11 bases not matched to a gene. DNA for the CDR3: TGTGCCAGCAGGGTTTCAGGGGGGACGGCGAACACTGAAGCTTTCTTT. This encodes CASRVSGGTANTEAFF.

The chain recombines TRBV11-2 with TRBJ1-1, with 9 bases identical to TRBD1. The V gene's germline CDR1 is SGHAT and CDR2 FQNNGV. There are 16 residues in the CDR3. With V trimmed by 4 bases and J by 6 bases, 12 bases remained unmatched. The CDR3 DNA reads TGTGCCAGCAGCTATCACTCTGGGACAGGGAGCGCTGAAGCTTTCTTT. Amino acid sequence: CASSYHSGTGSAEAFF.

The J gene is TRBJ2-2, the V gene TRBV7-3; 8 positions match TRBD2. The V gene end was trimmed by 5 bases and the J gene end by 4 bases; junction bases not matched to a gene: 6. The CDR3 contains 15 residues. Germline V gene data show CDR1 as SGHTA and CDR2 as FQGTGA. CDR3 residues: CASSPGGGVTGELFF. CDR3 coding DNA: TGTGCCAGCAGCCCCGGGGGGGGGGTCACCGGGGAGCTGTTTTTT.

This clonotype was picked up a small number of times. The gene calls are TRBV2 and TRBJ1-6, with 7 nucleotides matching TRBD1. Per the germline V gene, CDR1 is SNHLY and CDR2 is FYNNEI. This CDR3 has 15 residues. The V and J ends lost 5 bases and 7 bases, in that order; junction bases with no gene match: 8. CDR3 amino acids: CASSLRDSGNSPLHF. For the CDR3, the DNA is TGTGCCAGCAGTTTAAGGGACAGCGGGAATTCACCCCTCCACTTT.

This clonotype has a handful of counts. The chain couples TRBV7-2 to TRBJ2-5; maybe TRBD1 (5 bases). The CDR3 runs to 14 residues. The germline V gene encodes CDR1 SGHTA and CDR2 FQGNSA. Trimming shortened V by 7 bases and J by 4 bases, and 16 bases separated the two germline ends. DNA for the CDR3: TGTGCCAGCACTCAGGGTCCCTGGGTAGAGACCCAGTACTTC. Amino acid sequence: CASTQGPWVETQYF.

This clonotype was found a few times. This rearrangement joins TRBV9 to TRBJ1-5; D uncertain. CDR1 is SGDLS, CDR2 YYNGEE, per germline. CDR3 length: 15 residues. Between the trimmed V and J ends, which lost 3 bases and 7 bases, there was a span of 17 bases. This CDR3 reads CASSGRALGNQPQHF. The CDR3 region has the DNA TGTGCCAGCAGCGGACGGGCGCTGGGGAACCAGCCCCAGCATTTT.

This clonotype has a handful of counts. At one end the junction does not follow the germline gene, possibly because of a read error. The rearrangement links TRBV6-1 to TRBJ2-1, with 14 bases aligning to TRBD2. This CDR3 is built from 13 residues. Germline lookup yields CDR1 MNHNS and CDR2 SASEGT. The CDR3 spells CASSEGTSGSLIF. The CDR3 coding sequence is TGTGCCAGCAGTGAGGGGACTAGCGGGAGTCTTATCTTC.

The chain combines TRBV7-3 with TRBJ1-1; 8 positions agree with TRBD1. Germline assignment: CDR1 SGHTA and CDR2 FQGTGA. CDR3 length: 14 residues. The V gene end was trimmed by 5 bases and the J gene end by 4 bases; junction bases not matched to a gene: 6. CDR3 nucleotide sequence: TGTGCCAGCAGCCCGACAGGGGCCAGCACTGAAGCTTTCTTT. This translates into CASSPTGASTEAFF.

This clonotype was picked up a small number of times. The CDR3: CSAPPGYFSADTQYF. CDR3 bases: TGCAGTGCTCCCCCCGGGTATTTCTCGGCAGATACGCAGTATTTT. The chain combines TRBV20-1 with TRBJ2-3; D is uncertain. Trimming removed 5 bases at V and 4 bases at J, with 19 bases between. The CDR3 spans 15 residues. Germline V lookup: CDR1 DFQATT, CDR2 SNEGSKA (reference sequence).

This clonotype was counted between two and nine times. In nucleotides, the CDR3 is TGTGCCAGCAGCATAGACCTGGGCCCCCCGGCGGGTGGCTACACCTTC. It translates to CASSIDLGPPAGGYTF. The J gene is TRBJ1-2, the V gene TRBV9; D is unresolved. The length of the CDR3 is 16 residues. With 4 bases removed from V and 7 bases from J, the gap between germline ends came to 23 bases. Germline CDR1 reads SGDLS; CDR2 reads YYNGEE.

This clonotype has just a few counts. The rearrangement uses TRBV6-1 and TRBJ2-1; TRBD2 might be the D (6 bases). Germline lookup yields CDR1 MNHNS and CDR2 SASEGT. This CDR3 region has 15 residues. V dropped 3 bases and J dropped 5 bases, with 14 bases sitting between them. DNA for the CDR3: TGTGCCAGCAGTGACGGTGAGGCGGGACACAATGAGCAGTTCTTC. Translation gives CASSDGEAGHNEQFF.

The chain is built from TRBV30 and TRBJ2-2, with D possibly TRBD1 on 5 matching bases. V was shortened by 5 bases and J by 4 bases, with 8 bases between the two germline ends. Germline loops: CDR1 GTSNPN, CDR2 SVGIG (reference sequence). The CDR3 spans 12 residues. In nucleotides, the CDR3 is TGTGCCTGGGGTAGGGGCACCGGGGAGCTGTTTTTT. Residues: CAWGRGTGELFF.

This clonotype was found many times. The chain is built from TRBV7-2 and TRBJ1-3; perhaps TRBD1 as D (5 bases). CDR3 length: 16 residues. CDR1 is SGHTA and CDR2 is FQGNSA in the germline V gene. Trimming removed 1 base from V and 0 bases from J, with 10 bases in between. The CDR3 region has the DNA TGTGCCAGCAGCTTAGGAGGGACCAGCTCTGGAAACACCATATATTTT. This encodes CASSLGGTSSGNTIYF.